This record looks at one T cell receptor (beta chain) sequence and its context. Its antigen remains undetermined. No base quality information exists; no much larger clone differs at one position. This sample was taken from a study of shared clonotypes between healthy human individuals (dated by TCRdb to about 2020). Context from the whole study: The cohort comprised two women and a few men aged 18 to 49 years. For each donor, three plates each were used for CD4 naive and CD4 memory, two plates were used for CD8 naive, and one plate was used for CD8 memory. The study deeply sequenced blood TCR repertoires of five healthy adults to estimate repertoire size and the extent of clonotype sharing between individuals. Different laboratories and diverse techniques were used to prepare libraries and sequence TCR repertoires, to increase sequencing depth and limit assay-specific biases. Leukapheresis yielded between about 0.85 and 10 billion PBMCs per donor.

Using the deep immunoSEQ assay, multiplex PCR amplified TCR CDR3 regions from genomic DNA. Extracted genomic DNA from each cell subset was spread evenly across all wells of several immunoSEQ 96-well plates, with each plate serving as a replicate. For sorted subsets, each replicate PCR was loaded with roughly 0.2 ug genomic DNA, equivalent to 25,000 to 35,000 T cell genomes. Purified libraries were quantified with a Qubit 3.0 fluorometer, sized on a Bioanalyzer 2100, and re-quantified with the KAPA Library Quantification kit. Every immunoSEQ 96-well plate was sequenced on a dedicated single-read 150-cycle Illumina NextSeq 550 flow cell. As for the authors' bioinformatics: The immunoSEQ output contained only junctional sequences without quality scores, so filtering could not match that applied to full-length reads. To assign V/J genes and CDR3, sequences were annotated against IMGT germline references using PyIR, a Python wrapper for IgBLAST v1.9. Reads with weak V/J assignments (E-value above 1e-6), missing CDR3, stop codons, out-of-frame junctions, or ambiguous translated residues were removed. V3J clonotypes were defined as sequences sharing the same inferred V gene, J gene, and CDR3 amino acid sequence. To compute the percentage overlap between repertoires, the number of shared unique clonotypes was divided by the size of the smaller repertoire. Three approaches were used to assess repertoire richness: RTK rarefaction, the Chao1 estimator, and Recon v2.1 estimates of unobserved clonotypes. Generation probabilities for all TCRbeta clonotypes obtained by the gDNA method from four donors were computed using OLGA. The immuneACCESS repertoire file appears here via TCRdb, limited to in-frame rearrangements. These files lack a portion of the clones; in checked studies, under half of the deficit traces to unresolved V genes, and the cause of the others is not known. The V and J calls and clone size are taken from that table; D and trimming were inferred from the DNA. The sample has some 2 million clones on record, 95% of them singletons. Of the sample, more than 0.1% is held by the ten largest clones.

Donors were healthy HIV-negative adults with no recently reported acute infections or vaccinations. Every donor was a Caucasian adult residing in Nashville, Tennessee, USA. CD4+ T cells were enriched by magnetic negative selection; naive cells were then positively selected on CD45RA, and the negative fraction formed the memory subset. Blood was collected by leukapheresis, and PBMCs were isolated by Ficoll-Histopaque density gradient centrifugation and then cryopreserved in liquid nitrogen vapor phase. Analytical flow cytometry was used to check the purity and quantity of every magnetically sorted T cell population. Genomic DNA was isolated from each sorted fraction and quantified by UV absorbance on a Nanodrop 2000c. Broad study findings and their caveats: Sharing across four donors was observed for around 5% of naive CD4, over 3% of naive CD8, about 2.5% of memory CD4, and over 0.3% of memory CD8 clonotypes. Incomplete sequencing was indicated by rarefaction of sorted-subset datasets, despite the large sequencing depth. Naive subsets generally had larger estimated clonotype richness than memory subsets. The small number of donors limited the genetic and exposure-history diversity represented. Only blood was sampled, and tissue TCR repertoires likely differ from those in blood. Pairwise subsampling indicated that sequencing depth was expected to affect the degree of clonotype sharing among donors. Clonotypes shared by all four sorted-subset donors showed higher generation probabilities than non-shared clonotypes.

The receptor comes from a man aged 18 to 30 in good health. Sequenced: naive CD4+ T cells sorted from blood. The meaning of the sample's cell subset or site label: CD45RA+ positively selected.

CDR3 region: CASSMPGQGYYEQYF. In nucleotides, the sequence is TGTGCCAGTAGTATGCCGGGACAGGGGTACTACGAGCAGTACTTC. The chain was built from TRBV19 and TRBJ2-7, with TRBD1 identical over 10 junction bases. Its CDR3 holds 15 amino acids, cysteine through phenylalanine. The CDR3 DNA has 45 bases and is translated from base 1. The CDR1 and CDR2 encoded by the germline V gene (reference sequence) are LNHDA and SQIVND. For this chain, trimming is 3 bases at the V end and 3 bases at the J end, and the number of junction bases without a gene match is 5.